This entry describes one TCR beta chain. As yet, its antigen is unknown. The observed sequence ends 3 residues before the CDR3 terminus, with the missing tail filled in from the germline J gene. The germline gives CDR1 SGHRS, CDR2 YFSETQ. The CDR3 consists of 14 residues. The record originates from a study of T cells in women clearing cervical HPV infection. immunoSEQ multiplex PCR used an average of roughly 1,300 ng genomic DNA. Assay used: immunoSEQ multiplex PCR; TCRdb lists only in-frame clones, some missing. The sample includes approximately 30,000 clones. Study-wide results and caveats: Cases and controls were distinguished at AUC 0.83 by richness and V genes. TRBV6-7 relative abundance averaged about 0.1% in cases and approximately 0.15% in controls. Timing of associations relative to infection is unclear; T-cell subsets were not isolated.

The chain couples TRBV5-1 to TRBJ2-3, with D possibly being TRBD1 (6 bases). This clonotype was sampled from a woman between 18 and 70 years old with a cervical HPV16 infection that either progressed to CIN3+ or cleared (not recorded which). Material for sequencing was blood buffy coat. The part of the CDR3 DNA that was read is TGCGCCAGCAGCTTGGGACAGGTCCAAGAGACG. It specifies CASSLGQVQET. The CDR3 as a whole reads CASSLGQVQETQYF.